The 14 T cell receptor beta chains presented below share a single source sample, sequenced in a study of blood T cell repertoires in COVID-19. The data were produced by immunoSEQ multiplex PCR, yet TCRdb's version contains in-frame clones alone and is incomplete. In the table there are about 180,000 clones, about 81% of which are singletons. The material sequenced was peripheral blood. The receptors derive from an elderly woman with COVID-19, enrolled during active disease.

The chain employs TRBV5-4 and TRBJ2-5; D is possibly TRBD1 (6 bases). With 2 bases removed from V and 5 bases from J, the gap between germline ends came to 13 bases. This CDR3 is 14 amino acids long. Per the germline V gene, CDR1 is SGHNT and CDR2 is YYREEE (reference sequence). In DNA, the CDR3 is TGTGCCAGCAGCTTAAGACAGGAGGAGGAGACCCAGTACTTC. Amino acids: CASSLRQEEETQYF.

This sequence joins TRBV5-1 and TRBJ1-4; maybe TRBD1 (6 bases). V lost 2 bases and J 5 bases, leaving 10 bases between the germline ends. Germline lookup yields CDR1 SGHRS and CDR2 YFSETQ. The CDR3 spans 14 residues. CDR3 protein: CASSLGDTNEKLFF. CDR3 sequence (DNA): TGCGCCAGCAGCTTAGGGGACACCAATGAAAAACTGTTTTTT. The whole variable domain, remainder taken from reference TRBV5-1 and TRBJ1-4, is KAGVTQTPRYLIKTRGQQVTLSCSPISGHRSVSWYQQTPGQGLQFLFEYFSETQRNKGNFPGRFSGRQFSNSRSEMNVSTLELGDSALYLCASSLGDTNEKLFFGSGTQLSVL.

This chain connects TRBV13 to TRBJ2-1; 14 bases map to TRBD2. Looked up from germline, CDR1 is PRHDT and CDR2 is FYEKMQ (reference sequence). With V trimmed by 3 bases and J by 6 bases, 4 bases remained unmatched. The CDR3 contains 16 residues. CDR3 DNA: TGTGCCAGCAGCTTTCCAGGACTAGCGGGGGGCAATGAGCAGTTCTTC. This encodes CASSFPGLAGGNEQFF.

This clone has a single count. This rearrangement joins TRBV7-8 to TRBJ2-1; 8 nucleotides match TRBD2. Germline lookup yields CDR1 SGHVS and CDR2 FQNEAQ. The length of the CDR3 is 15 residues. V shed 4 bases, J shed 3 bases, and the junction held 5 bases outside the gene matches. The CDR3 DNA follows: TGTGCCAGCAGCTACGCCGGGACTAGCTACAATGAGCAGTTCTTC. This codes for CASSYAGTSYNEQFF.

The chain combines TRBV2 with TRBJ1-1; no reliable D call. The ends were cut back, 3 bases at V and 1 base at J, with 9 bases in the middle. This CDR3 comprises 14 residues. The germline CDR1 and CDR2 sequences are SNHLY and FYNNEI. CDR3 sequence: CASSESSRNTEAFF. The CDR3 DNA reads TGTGCCAGCAGTGAGTCATCCAGGAACACTGAAGCTTTCTTT.

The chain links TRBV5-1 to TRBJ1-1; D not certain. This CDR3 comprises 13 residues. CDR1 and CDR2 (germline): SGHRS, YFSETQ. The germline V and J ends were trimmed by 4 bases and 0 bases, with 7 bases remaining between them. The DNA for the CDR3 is TGCGCCAGCAGCCGGGAAATGAACACTGAAGCTTTCTTT. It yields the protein CASSREMNTEAFF.

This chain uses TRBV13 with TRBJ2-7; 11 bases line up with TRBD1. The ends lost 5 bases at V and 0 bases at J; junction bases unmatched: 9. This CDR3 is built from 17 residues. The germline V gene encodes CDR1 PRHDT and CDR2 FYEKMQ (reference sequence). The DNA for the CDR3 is TGTGCCAGCAGCCCAATACAAGGGACAGGGGGCTCCTACGAGCAGTACTTC. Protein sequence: CASSPIQGTGGSYEQYF.

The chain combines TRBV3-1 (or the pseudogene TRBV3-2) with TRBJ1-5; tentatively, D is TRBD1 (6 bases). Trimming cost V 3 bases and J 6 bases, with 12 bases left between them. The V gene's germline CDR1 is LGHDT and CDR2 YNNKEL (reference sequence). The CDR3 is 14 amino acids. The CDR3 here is CASSQGASGQPQHF. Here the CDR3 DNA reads TGTGCCAGCAGCCAGGGGGCGTCGGGTCAGCCCCAGCATTTT.

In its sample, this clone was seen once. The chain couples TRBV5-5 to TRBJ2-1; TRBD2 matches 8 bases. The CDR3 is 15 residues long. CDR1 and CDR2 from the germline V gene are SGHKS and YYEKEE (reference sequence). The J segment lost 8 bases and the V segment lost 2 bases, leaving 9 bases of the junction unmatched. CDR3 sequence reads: CASSLVGSGRDEQFF. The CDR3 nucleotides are TGTGCCAGCAGCTTAGTAGGCAGCGGGAGAGATGAGCAGTTCTTC. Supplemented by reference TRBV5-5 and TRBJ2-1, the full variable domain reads DAGVTQSPTHLIKTRGQQVTLRCSPISGHKSVSWYQQVLGQGPQFIFQYYEKEERGRGNFPDRFSARQFPNYSSELNVNALLLGDSALYLCASSLVGSGRDEQFFGPGTRLTVL.

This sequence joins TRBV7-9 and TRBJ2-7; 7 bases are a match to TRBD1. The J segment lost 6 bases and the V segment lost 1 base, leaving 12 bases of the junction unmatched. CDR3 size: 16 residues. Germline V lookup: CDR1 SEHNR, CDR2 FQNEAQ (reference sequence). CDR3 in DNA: TGTGCCAGCAGCTTAGGTCCAACGACAGGGAACTCCGAGCAGTACTTC. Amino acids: CASSLGPTTGNSEQYF.

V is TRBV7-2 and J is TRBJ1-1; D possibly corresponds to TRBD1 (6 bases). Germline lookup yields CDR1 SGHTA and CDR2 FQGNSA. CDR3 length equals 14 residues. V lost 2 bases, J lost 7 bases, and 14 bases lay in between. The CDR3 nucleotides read TGTGCCAGCAGCTTACAGGGGAATTACGGTGAAGCTTTCTTT. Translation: CASSLQGNYGEAFF.

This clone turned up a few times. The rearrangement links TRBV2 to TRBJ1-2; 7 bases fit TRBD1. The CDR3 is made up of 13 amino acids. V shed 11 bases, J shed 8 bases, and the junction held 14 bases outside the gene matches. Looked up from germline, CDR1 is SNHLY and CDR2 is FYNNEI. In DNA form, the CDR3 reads TGTGCCGCGCGGACAGGCTGGGCGGAGGGCTACACCTTC. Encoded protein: CAARTGWAEGYTF.

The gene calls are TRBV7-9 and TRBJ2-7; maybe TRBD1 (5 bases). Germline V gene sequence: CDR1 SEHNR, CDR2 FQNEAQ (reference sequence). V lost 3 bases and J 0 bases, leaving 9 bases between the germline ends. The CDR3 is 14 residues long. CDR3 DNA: TGTGCCAGCAGCTTTGACAGCTACTCCTACGAGCAGTACTTC. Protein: CASSFDSYSYEQYF.

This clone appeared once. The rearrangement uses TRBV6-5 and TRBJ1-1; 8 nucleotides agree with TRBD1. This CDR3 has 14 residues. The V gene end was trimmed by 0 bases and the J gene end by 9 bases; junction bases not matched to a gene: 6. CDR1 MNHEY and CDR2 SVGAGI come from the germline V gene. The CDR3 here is CASSYSRAGGKAFF. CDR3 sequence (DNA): TGTGCCAGCAGTTACTCGAGGGCAGGGGGCAAAGCTTTCTTT.